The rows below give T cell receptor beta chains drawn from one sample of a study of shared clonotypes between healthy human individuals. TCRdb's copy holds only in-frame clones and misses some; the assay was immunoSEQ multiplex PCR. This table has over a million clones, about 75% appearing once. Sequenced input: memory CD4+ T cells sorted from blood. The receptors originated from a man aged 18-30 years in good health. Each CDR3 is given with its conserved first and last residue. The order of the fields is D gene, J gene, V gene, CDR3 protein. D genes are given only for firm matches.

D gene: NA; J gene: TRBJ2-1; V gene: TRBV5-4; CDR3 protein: CASSLKSDRNNEQFF
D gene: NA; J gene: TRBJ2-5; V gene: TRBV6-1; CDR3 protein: CASSRGHPGTQYF
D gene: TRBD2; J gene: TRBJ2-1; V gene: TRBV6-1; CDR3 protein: CASSEALPSGRAIEQFF
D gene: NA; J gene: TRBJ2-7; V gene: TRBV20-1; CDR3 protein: CSAGDSYEQYF
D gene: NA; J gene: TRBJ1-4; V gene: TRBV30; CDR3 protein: CACLLATNEKLFF
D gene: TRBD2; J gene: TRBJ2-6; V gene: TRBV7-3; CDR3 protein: CASSQTSGGATGANVLTF
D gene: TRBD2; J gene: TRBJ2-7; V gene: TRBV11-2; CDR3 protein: CASRHTGGDEQYF
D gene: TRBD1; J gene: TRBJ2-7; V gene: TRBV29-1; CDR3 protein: CSVEGTQGTYEQYF
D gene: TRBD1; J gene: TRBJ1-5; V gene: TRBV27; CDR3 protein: CASSPGQLTRPQHF
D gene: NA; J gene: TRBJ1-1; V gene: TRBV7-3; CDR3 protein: CASSLTGGNTEAFF
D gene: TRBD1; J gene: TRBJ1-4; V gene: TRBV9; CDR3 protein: CASSVSGQGGEKLFF
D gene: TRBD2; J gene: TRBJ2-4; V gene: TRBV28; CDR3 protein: CASSPLLAGGPPQYF
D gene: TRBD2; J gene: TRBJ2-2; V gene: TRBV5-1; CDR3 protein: CASSSRTSGGNTGELFF
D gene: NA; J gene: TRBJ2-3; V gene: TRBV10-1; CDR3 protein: CASSDAGFGTDTQYF
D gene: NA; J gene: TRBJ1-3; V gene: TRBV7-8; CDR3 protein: CASSHEPSLSGNTIYF
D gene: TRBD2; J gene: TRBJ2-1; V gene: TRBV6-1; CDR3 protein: CASSEVPSGGDYNEQFF
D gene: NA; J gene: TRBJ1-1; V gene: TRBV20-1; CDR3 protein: CSAWRNTEAFF
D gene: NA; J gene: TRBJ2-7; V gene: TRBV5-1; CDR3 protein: CASSGVDYEQYF
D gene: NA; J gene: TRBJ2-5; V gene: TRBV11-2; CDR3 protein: CASSLGVETQYF
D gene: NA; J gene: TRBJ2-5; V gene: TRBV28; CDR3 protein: CASGRGGQTQYF
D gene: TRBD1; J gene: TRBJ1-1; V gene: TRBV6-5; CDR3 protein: CASSPWGQGTEAFF
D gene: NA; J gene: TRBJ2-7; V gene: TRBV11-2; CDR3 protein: CASSGLLGMKPYEQYF
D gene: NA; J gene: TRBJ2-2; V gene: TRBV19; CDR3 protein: CASSTQLTGNTGELFF
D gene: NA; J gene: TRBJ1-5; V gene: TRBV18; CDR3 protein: CASSSGVSNQPQHF
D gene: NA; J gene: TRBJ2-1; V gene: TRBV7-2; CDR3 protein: CASTEGGALLEQFF
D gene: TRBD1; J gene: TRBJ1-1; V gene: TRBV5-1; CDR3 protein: CASSWGDSEAFF
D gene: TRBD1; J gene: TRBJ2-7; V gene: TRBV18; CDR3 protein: CASSPLGTGVIEQYF
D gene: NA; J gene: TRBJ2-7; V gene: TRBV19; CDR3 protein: CASSIKGGEGYEQYF
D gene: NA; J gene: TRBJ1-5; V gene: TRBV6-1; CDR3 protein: CASSTEYSNQPQHF
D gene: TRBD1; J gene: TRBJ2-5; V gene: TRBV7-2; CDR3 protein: CASSQDRGRETQYF
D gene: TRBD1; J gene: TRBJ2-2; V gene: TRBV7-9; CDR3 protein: CASSPGQITGELFF
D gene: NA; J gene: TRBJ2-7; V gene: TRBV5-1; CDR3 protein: CASSPQGRGDEQYF
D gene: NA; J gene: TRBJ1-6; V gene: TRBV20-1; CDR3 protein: CSASIWETLHF
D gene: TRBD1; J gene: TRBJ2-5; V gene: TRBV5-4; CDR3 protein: CASSWGQQQETQYF
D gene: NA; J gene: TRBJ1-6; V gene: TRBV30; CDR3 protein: CAWSRQSSPLHF
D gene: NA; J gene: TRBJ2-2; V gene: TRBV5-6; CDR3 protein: CASSLIGTNTGELFF
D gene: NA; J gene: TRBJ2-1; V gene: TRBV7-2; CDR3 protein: CASEGVHEQFF
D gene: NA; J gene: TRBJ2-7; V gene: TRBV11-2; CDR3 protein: CASSPRAGTLGYEQYF
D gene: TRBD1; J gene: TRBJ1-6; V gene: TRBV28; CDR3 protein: CASKGQGNSPLHF
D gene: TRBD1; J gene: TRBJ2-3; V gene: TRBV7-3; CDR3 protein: CASSSQTGGNSLTQYF
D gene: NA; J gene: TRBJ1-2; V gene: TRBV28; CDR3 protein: CASSPPIYGYTF
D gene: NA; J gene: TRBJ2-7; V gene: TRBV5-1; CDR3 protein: CASSLGQADEQYF
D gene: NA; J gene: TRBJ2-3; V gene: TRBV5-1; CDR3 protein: CASSLAGQGVRDTQYF
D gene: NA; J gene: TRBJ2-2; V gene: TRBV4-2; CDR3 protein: CASSQGGPGSTGELFF
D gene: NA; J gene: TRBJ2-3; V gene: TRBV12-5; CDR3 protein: CASGLGQKPGTDTQYF
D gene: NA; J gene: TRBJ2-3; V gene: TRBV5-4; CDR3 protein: CASSLATSRLTDTQYF
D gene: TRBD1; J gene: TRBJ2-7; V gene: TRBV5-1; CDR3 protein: CASSSRTGLSEQYF
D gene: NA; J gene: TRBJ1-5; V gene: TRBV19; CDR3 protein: CASRGGDQPQHF